The T cell receptor (beta chain) described here comes from a study of T cells after yellow fever vaccination. Study information: When fractions had low cell numbers, they were prepared with SMART-Seq v4 Ultra Low Input.

The table lists this clonotype with a few counts. What it binds is unknown. 5'RACE template switching produced TCR cDNA carrying a universal primer site and UMIs. TCRdb re-derived calls from the 5' RACE reads in MiXCR, one entry per CDR3 protein. The table shows a few hundred thousand distinct CDR3 sequences, with 13% occurring only once. Germline V CDR1 and CDR2: LGHNA, YNFKEQ. The V and J ends lost 1 base and 7 bases, in that order; junction bases with no gene match: 10. This CDR3 spans 16 amino acids. Study-level findings and limits: Within FACS-sorted repertoires, abundant clonotypes contaminating from the bulk population could be present. The study found a weaker secondary response that peaked faster, day 5 versus 15.

The TCR comes from a man aged 25-45 years who received the YFV17D yellow fever vaccine. The chain joins TRBV4-2 to TRBJ1-5; 7 bases align to TRBD1. This material consisted of CD4+ T cells sorted from PBMCs, taken 45 days after the yellow fever booster vaccination. CDR3 protein: CASSQARGRVHQPQHF. The DNA for the CDR3 is TGTGCCAGCAGCCAAGCGAGGGGGCGGGTTCACCAGCCCCAGCATTTT.